The entry below gives a single T cell receptor (beta chain) sequence along with its context. These data come from a study of control samples from healthy donors and cancer patients. Profiled with immunoSEQ multiplex PCR; TCRdb holds only in-frame clones, not every one. The sample includes about 160,000 clones, approximately 90% of them seen just once. Looked up from germline, CDR1 is LNHDA and CDR2 is SQIVND (reference sequence). Trimming removed 6 bases from V and 11 bases from J; junction bases left unmatched: 11. The CDR3 covers 14 residues. The chain combines TRBV19 with TRBJ1-2; 11 bases fit TRBD1. The clonotype originates from a man aged 30-40 years in good health. Sequencing was done on a sample of blood. This chain's CDR3 is CASRKPDRGHSYTF. For the CDR3, the DNA is TGTGCCAGTAGAAAACCGGACAGGGGGCACAGTTACACCTTC. Full variable domain (outside the CDR3, taken from reference TRBV19 and TRBJ1-2): DGGITQSPKYLFRKEGQNVTLSCEQNLNHDAMYWYRQDPGQGLRLIYYSQIVNDFQKGDIAEGYSVSREKKESFPLTVTSAQKNPTAFYLCASRKPDRGHSYTFGSGTRLTVV.